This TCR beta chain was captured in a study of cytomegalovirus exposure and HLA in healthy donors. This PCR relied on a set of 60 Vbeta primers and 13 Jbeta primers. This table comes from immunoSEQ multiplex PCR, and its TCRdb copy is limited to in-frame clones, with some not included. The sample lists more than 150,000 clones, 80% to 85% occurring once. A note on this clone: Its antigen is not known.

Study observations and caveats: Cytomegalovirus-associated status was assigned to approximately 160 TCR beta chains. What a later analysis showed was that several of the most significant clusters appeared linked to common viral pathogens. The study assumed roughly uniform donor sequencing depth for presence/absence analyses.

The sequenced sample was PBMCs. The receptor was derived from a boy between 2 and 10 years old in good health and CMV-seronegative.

The CDR3 protein is CASSYRQVEQYF. The CDR3 DNA sequence: TGTGCCAGCAGTTACAGACAGGTCGAGCAGTACTTC. This sequence joins TRBV6-6 and TRBJ2-7, with D possibly TRBD1 on 6 matching bases. The V gene lost 2 bases and the J gene lost 6 bases, with 8 bases spanning the gap. CDR3 length: 12 residues. Germline loops: CDR1 MNHNY, CDR2 SVGAGI (reference sequence).